This T cell receptor (beta chain) comes out of a study of T-cell memory formation after mild COVID-19. At the level of the study: Most TCR clusters belonged to a single donor. Study-wide findings and caveats: Still unconfirmed is whether the second-wave clones peaking on day 37 recognized SARS-CoV-2. Within pre-infection memory, some responding clones were found, suggesting cross-reactive memory joined. Clones that got smaller from day 15 to 85 had even CD4/CD8, while clones growing later tipped toward CD4+.

This CDR3 has 15 residues. The V gene's germline CDR1 is SGDLS and CDR2 YYNGEE. V gave up 0 bases and J gave up 11 bases; unmatched junction bases: 11. The sample holds a few counts of this clonotype. Its antigen is not identified. TCRdb itself ran the 5' RACE reads through MiXCR, one entry per CDR3 protein. The data contain around 200,000 distinct CDR3 sequences, 20% to 25% of them singletons. Sequenced: PBMCs or a T cell subset sorted from them (not recorded which). The chain employs TRBV9 and TRBJ2-5, with 9 bases matching TRBD2. The clonotype originates from an adult woman who had mild COVID-19 (a few samples of this study predate the infection). Cell type and time point are not known. The CDR3 reads CASSVEDSGSPKQYF. For the CDR3, the DNA is TGTGCCAGCAGCGTAGAAGATAGCGGGAGTCCTAAGCAGTACTTC.